This TCR beta chain was sequenced during a study of blood T cell repertoires in COVID-19 (dated by TCRdb to 2020 to 2022). Background on the whole study: Samples covering the acute and convalescent phases of COVID-19 were provided by collaborators in the United States, Italy and Spain. The prospective study material was composed of cDNA or gDNA derived from T cells, B-cell-depleted T cells, or PBMCs. The dataset comprised deeply sampled blood TCRbeta repertoires from subjects exposed to, actively infected with, or recovered from COVID-19. The repertoires were released in a freely available public database meant as a resource for research on the immune response to SARS-CoV-2. Samples came from the ongoing ImmuneRACE study (first 160 participants) plus 1,254 subjects from 6 global collaborators. Nearly every sample came with metadata listing a de-identified subject ID, COVID-19 status, age in years and sex. Where available, HLA class I and class II types were taken from metadata supplied by the sample provider and were not determined by assay-based typing.

General findings and caveats noted by the study authors: Clinical and demographic metadata were provided uncurated, with the amount varying by source and participant.

V loses 3 bases at its end and J loses 4 bases; junction bases beyond the gene matches: 5. CDR1 LGHDT and CDR2 YNNKEL were looked up in the germline V gene (reference sequence). Including cysteine and phenylalanine, the CDR3 has 14 amino acids. The DNA shown is the 42-base CDR3, in frame from base 1. Turning to this clone: No cognate antigen has been identified for it. Per-base qualities were not stored, and no clone one base away is much larger.

The immunoSEQ Assay, a bias-controlled multiplex PCR, was used to amplify TCRbeta CDR3 regions from genomic DNA. Concerning the study's data processing: Nucleated cell counts per sample were estimated from amplification of reference gene primers within the assay. To quantify the absolute abundance of each unique TCRbeta CDR3 rearrangement, sequence reads were collapsed and filtered. For each sample, productive Simpson clonality was calculated as the square root of Simpson's diversity index across productive rearrangements. TCRdb re-hosts the immuneACCESS table, in-frame sequences only. Its copies lack some clones; in the studies checked, an unresolved V gene accounts for under half of them, and the cause for the rest is not known. Clonal size and the V and J genes are those of that table, whereas D and trimming came from the DNA. This sample comprises 220,000 or so clones, 84% of them detected only once. Together, the top ten hold more than 2.5% of the sample.

A second Seattle source provided samples from volunteer blood donors who had recovered from COVID-19. Collaborating institutions collected whole blood in K2EDTA tubes following their own protocols. Collaborator samples were shipped for TCRbeta analysis as frozen whole blood, isolated PBMCs, or DNA extracted from either sample type. The chain joins TRBV3-1 (or the pseudogene TRBV3-2) to TRBJ1-1; TRBD1 fits 7 bases in the junction. This sequence originates from a woman in her 30s who had recovered from COVID-19. Sequencing input: peripheral blood. For the CDR3, the sequence is CASSHLQGTTEAFF. In nucleotide form, the sequence is TGTGCCAGCAGCCACTTACAGGGGACCACTGAAGCTTTCTTT.